Listed here is a single T cell receptor (beta chain). Study processing details: The assay estimated nucleated cells by amplifying reference gene primers. Libraries were prepared by immunoSEQ multiplex PCR; TCRdb keeps only in-frame clonotypes and omits some of them. That table furnishes V, J and clone size, whereas the DNA furnished D and trimming. This sample has roughly 170,000 clones, with more than 80% found just once. This record belongs to a study of blood T cell repertoires in COVID-19. Whole-study context: Spain, Italy and the United States supplied samples that represented acute and convalescent COVID-19.

The source material was peripheral blood. This TCR was recovered from a human donor in a cohort sampled during active COVID-19.

The CDR3 loop reads CASSLSRQGTYNEQFF. In DNA form, the CDR3 reads TGTGCCAGCAGTTTATCCAGACAGGGGACCTACAATGAGCAGTTCTTC. The chain has TRBV27 and TRBJ2-1; 8 nucleotides agree with TRBD1. The trim removed 0 bases at V and 2 bases at J, leaving 3 bases unmatched. This CDR3 contains 16 residues. CDR1 MNHEY and CDR2 SMNVEV come from the germline V gene (reference sequence).